This T cell receptor beta chain was profiled in a study of technical replicates of blood from a handful of donors. The CDR3 spans 14 residues. From germline, CDR1 is SGHRS and CDR2 YFSETQ. The V gene end was trimmed by 3 bases and the J gene end by 6 bases; junction bases not matched to a gene: 6. This clone was seen just once. The assay was immunoSEQ multiplex PCR, and TCRdb's table has in-frame clones only and misses some. The sample lists about 81,000 clones, 92% occurring once. The sequencing sample was made of T cells isolated from PBMCs. The V and J genes are TRBV5-1 and TRBJ1-2, with TRBD1 identical over 9 bases. The sequence came from a human donor in good health. This CDR3 reads CASSSRTGEDGYTF. DNA of the CDR3: TGCGCCAGCAGCTCGAGGACAGGGGAGGATGGCTACACCTTC.